This TCR beta chain was observed in a study of CD8 T cells in ankylosing spondylitis. Worth noting for this clonotype: Possible read error: a much larger clone is one base away.

MiXCR was run by TCRdb on the 5' RACE reads, yielding one entry per CDR3 protein. The sample lists 200,000 to 250,000 distinct CDR3 sequences, approximately 12% occurring once. CDR1 SGHRS and CDR2 YFSETQ come from the germline V gene. The CDR3 extends over 19 amino acids. V lost 0 bases, J lost 4 bases, and 25 bases lay in between. This receptor was taken from a male donor with ankylosing spondylitis or in good health (not recorded which). The genes are TRBV5-1 and TRBJ1-2, with D possibly matching TRBD1 (5 bases). Sequenced sample: blood, either unsorted or a sorted T cell fraction (not recorded which). The CDR3 coding sequence is TGCGCCAGCAGCTTGGTCCAGGGTGCGTCGGTTCTTACGGCCTATGGCTACACCTTC. Residues: CASSLVQGASVLTAYGYTF.